This TCR beta chain is from a study of T cell responses to AZD1222 COVID-19 vaccine. The study, taken as a whole, reports: Variant regions that are unmutated are reportedly the target of nearly half of spike-specific TCRs. Every sample of the repertoires postdated the peak T cell response. The study identified only six AZD1222 recipients as seropositive at baseline.

Second-dose recipients at about 4 or about 12 weeks were treated as one pooled group. Using immunoSEQ multiplex PCR, the repertoire was profiled, and TCRdb retains in-frame clones only, with some absent. This repertoire shows some 170,000 clones, roughly 94% found once; its top ten account for 5.1%. Remarks on this clone: What it binds is unknown.

The CDR3 loop spans 14 amino acids. The V and J ends lost 7 bases and 4 bases, in that order; junction bases with no gene match: 8. The germline V gene encodes CDR1 MDHEN and CDR2 SYDVKM. Sequences were derived from peripheral blood, sampled 28 days after the second AZD1222 dose. The chain joins TRBV28 to TRBJ1-2, with TRBD1 identical over 8 bases. The origin of this receptor is an adult who received the AZD1222 COVID-19 vaccine. CDR3 DNA sequence: TGTGCCAGCACTCCAGGACAGGGCGTCTATGGCTACACCTTC. Residues: CASTPGQGVYGYTF.